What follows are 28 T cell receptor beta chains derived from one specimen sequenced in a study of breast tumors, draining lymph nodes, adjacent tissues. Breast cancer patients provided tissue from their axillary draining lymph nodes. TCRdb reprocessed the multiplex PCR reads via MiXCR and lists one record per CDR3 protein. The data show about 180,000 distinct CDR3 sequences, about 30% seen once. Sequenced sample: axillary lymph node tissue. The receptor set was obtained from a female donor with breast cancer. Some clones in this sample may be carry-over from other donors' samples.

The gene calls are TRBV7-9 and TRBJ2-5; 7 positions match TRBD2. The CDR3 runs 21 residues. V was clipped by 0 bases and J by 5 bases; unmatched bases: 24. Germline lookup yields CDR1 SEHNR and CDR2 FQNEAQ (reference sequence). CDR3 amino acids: CASSLARFGIDVGRAGETQYF. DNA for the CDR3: TGTGCCAGCAGCTTAGCGCGGTTCGGGATAGACGTAGGGAGGGCCGGGGAGACCCAGTACTTC.

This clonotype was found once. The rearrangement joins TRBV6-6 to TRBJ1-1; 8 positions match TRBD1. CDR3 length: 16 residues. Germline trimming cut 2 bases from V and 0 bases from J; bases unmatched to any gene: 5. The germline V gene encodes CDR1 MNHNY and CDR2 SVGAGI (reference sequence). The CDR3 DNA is TGTGCCAGCAGTTACCGCAGGGGGCTTCTGAACACTGAAGCTTTCTTT. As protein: CASSYRRGLLNTEAFF.

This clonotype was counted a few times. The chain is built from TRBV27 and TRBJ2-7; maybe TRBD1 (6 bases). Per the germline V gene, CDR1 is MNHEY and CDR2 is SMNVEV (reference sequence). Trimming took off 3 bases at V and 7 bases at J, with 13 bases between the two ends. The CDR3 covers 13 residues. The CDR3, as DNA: TGTGCCAGCAGTTTGGGGGCCCCGCGGGAGCAGTACTTC. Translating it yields CASSLGAPREQYF.

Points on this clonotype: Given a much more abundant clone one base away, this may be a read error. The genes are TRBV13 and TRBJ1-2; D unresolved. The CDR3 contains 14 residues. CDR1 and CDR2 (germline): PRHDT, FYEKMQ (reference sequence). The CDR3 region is CAGSLEGNNYGYTF. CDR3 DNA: TGTGCCGGCAGCTTAGAAGGCAACAACTATGGCTACACCTTC. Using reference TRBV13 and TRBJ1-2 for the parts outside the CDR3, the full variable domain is AAGVIQSPRHLIKEKRETATLKCYPIPRHDTVYWYQQGPGQDPQFLISFYEKMQSDKGSIPDRFSAQQFSDYHSELNMSSLELGDSALYFCAGSLEGNNYGYTFGSGTRLTVV.

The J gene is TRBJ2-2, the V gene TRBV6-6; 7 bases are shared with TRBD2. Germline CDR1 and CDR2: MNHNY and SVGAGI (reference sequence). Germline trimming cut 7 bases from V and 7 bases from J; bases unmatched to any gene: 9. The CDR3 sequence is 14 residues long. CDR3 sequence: CASNPQGGLGELFF. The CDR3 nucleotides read TGTGCCAGCAACCCCCAGGGAGGGCTCGGGGAGCTGTTTTTT.

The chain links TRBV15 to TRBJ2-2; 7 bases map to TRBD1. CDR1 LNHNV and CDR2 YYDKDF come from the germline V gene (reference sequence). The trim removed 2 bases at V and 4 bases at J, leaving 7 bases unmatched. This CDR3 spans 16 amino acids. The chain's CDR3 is CATSRRQGRSTGELFF. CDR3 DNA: TGTGCCACCAGCAGACGACAGGGTCGGAGCACCGGGGAGCTGTTTTTT.

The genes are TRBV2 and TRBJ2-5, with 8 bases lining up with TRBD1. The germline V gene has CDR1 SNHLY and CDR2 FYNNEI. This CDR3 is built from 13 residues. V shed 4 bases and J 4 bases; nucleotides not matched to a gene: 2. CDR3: CASSGTGRETQYF. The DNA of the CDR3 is TGTGCCAGCAGTGGGACAGGGAGAGAGACCCAGTACTTC.

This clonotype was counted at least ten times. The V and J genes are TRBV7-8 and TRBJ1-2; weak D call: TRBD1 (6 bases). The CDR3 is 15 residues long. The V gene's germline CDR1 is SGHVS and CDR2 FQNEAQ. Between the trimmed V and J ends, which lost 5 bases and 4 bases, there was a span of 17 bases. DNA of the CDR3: TGTGCCAGCAGCCTCCGCGGGGGCAGGGCCTATGGCTACACCTTC. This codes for CASSLRGGRAYGYTF. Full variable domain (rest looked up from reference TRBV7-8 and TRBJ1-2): GAGVSQSPRYKVAKRGQDVALRCDPISGHVSLFWYQQALGQGPEFLTYFQNEAQLDKSGLPSDRFFAERPEGSVSTLKIQRTQQEDSAVYLCASSLRGGRAYGYTFGSGTRLTVV.

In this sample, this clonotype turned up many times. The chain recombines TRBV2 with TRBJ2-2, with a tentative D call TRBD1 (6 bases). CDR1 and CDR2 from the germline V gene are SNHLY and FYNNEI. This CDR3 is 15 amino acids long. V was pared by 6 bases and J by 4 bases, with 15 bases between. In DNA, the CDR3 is TGTGCCAGCAGGGGAAGGGACACCCTCACCGGGGAGCTGTTTTTT. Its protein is CASRGRDTLTGELFF.

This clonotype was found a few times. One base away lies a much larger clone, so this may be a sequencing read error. CDR3 coding DNA: TGCAGTGCTAGAGATGGAGGGCGGGCGTCGGAAAAACTGTTTTTT. It yields the protein CSARDGGRASEKLFF. The chain joins TRBV20-1 to TRBJ1-4, with unresolved D. The germline V gene has CDR1 DFQATT and CDR2 SNEGSKA (reference sequence). CDR3 length equals 15 residues. V was clipped by 0 bases and J by 8 bases, with 16 bases between them.

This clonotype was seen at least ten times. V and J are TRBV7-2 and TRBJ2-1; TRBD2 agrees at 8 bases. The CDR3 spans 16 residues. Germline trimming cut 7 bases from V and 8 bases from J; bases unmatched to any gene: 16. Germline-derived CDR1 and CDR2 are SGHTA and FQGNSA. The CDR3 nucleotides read TGTGCCAGCACCGTTAATCGACGGGGGGGGGACGATGAGCAGTTCTTC. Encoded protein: CASTVNRRGGDDEQFF.

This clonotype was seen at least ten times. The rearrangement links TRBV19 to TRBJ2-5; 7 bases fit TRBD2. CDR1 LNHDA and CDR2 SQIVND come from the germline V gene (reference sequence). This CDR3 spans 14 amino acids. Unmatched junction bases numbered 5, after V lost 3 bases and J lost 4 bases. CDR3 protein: CASSIGQRGETQYF. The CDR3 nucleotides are TGTGCCAGTAGTATCGGGCAGCGGGGAGAGACCCAGTACTTC.

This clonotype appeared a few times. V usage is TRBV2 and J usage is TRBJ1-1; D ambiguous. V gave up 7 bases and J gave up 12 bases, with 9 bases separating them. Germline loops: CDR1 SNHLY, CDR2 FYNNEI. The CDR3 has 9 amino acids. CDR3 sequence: CASTGFTFF. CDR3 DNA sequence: TGTGCCAGCACAGGTTTTACTTTCTTT.

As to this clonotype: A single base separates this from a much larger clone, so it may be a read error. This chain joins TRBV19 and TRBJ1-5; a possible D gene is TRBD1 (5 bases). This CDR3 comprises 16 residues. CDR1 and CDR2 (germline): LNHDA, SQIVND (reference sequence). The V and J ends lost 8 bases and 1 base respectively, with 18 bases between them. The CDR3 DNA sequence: TGTGCCAGTCAGACAAGGGTGGGGCAGAGCAATCAGCCCCAGCATTTT. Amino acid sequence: CASQTRVGQSNQPQHF.

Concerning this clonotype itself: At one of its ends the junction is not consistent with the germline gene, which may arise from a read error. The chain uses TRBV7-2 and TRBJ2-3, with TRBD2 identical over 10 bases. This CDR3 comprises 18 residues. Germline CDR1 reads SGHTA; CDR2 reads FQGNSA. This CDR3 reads CVSSSMFAAGGNTDTQYF. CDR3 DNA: TGTGTCAGCAGCTCAATGTTTGCAGCGGGGGGGAATACAGATACGCAGTATTTT.

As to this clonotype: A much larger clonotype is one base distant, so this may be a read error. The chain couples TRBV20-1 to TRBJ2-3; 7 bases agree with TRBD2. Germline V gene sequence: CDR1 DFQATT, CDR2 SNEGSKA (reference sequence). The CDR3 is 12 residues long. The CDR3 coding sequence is TGCAGTGCTGACCGACTAGCAGATACGCCGTATTTT. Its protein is CSADRLADTPYF.

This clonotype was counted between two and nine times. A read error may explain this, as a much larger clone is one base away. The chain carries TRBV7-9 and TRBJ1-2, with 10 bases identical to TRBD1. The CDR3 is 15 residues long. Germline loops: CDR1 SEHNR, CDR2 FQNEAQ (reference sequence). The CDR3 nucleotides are TGTGCCAGCAGCTATCCGGGACAGGGGACCTATGGCTACCCCTTC. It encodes CASSYPGQGTYGYPF.

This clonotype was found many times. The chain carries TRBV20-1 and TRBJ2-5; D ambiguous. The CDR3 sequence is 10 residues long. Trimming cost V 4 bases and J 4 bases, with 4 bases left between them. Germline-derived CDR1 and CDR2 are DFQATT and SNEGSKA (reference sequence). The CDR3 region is CSAMAETQYF. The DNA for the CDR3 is TGCAGTGCTATGGCAGAGACCCAGTACTTC.

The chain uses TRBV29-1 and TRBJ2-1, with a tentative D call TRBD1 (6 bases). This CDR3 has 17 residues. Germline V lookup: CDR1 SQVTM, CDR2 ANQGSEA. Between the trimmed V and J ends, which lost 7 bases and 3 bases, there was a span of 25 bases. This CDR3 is CSAQSRGPSSYYNEQFF. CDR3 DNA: TGCAGCGCCCAGTCCAGGGGTCCGAGCTCGTACTACAATGAGCAGTTCTTC.

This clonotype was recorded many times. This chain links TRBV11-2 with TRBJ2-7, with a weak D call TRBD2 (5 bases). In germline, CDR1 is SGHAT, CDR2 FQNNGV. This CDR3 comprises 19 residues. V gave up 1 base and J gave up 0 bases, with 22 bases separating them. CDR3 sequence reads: CASSLGVDLWRWSSYEQYF. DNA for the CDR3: TGTGCCAGCAGCTTAGGGGTAGATCTTTGGAGGTGGAGCTCCTACGAGCAGTACTTC.

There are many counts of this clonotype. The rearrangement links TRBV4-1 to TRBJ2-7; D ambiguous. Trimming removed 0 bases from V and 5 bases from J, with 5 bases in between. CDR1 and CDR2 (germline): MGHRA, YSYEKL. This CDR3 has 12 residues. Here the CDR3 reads CASSQDANEQYF. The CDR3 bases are TGCGCCAGCAGCCAAGATGCGAACGAGCAGTACTTC.

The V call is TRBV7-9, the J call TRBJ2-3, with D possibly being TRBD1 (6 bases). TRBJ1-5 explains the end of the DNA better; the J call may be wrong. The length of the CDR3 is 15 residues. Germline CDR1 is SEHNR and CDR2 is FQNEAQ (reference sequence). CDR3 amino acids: CASAGLAGGTDTQHF. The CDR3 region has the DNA TGTGCCAGCGCGGGACTAGCGGGGGGCACAGATACGCAGCATTTT.

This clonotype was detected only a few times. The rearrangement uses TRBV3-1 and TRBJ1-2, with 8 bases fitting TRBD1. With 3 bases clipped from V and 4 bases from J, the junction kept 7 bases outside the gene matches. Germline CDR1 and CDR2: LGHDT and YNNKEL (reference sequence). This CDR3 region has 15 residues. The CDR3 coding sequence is TGTGCCAGCAGCCAGGGGACAGGTAGTGGCTATGGCTACACCTTC. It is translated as CASSQGTGSGYGYTF.

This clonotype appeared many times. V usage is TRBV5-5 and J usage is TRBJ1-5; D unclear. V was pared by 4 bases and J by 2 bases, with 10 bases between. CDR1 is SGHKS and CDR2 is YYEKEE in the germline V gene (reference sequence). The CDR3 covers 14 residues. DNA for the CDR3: TGTGCCAGCAGCCCAGAGGTGGGCAATCAGCCCCAGCATTTT. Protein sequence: CASSPEVGNQPQHF.

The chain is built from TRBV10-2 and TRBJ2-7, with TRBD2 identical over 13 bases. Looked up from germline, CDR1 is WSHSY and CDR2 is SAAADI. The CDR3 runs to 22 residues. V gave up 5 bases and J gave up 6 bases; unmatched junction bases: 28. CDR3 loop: CASSPLRTSGSLPQGILGEQYF. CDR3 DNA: TGCGCCAGCAGTCCCCTCAGGACTAGCGGGAGTCTCCCCCAGGGGATATTAGGCGAGCAGTACTTC.

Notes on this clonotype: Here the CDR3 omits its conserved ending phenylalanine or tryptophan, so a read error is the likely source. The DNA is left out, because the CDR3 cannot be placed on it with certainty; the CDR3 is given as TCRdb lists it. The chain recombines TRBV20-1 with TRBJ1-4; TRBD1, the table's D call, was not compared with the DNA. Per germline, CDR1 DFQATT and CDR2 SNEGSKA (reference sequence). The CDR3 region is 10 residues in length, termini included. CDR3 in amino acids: CSARLGDPVY.

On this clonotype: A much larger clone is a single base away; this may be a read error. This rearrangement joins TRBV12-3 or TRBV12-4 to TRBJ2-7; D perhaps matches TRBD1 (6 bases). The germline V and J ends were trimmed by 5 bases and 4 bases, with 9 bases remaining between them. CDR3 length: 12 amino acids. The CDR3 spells CASSRDIYEQYF. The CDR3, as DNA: TGTGCCAGCAGTCGGGACATTTACGAGCAGTACTTC.

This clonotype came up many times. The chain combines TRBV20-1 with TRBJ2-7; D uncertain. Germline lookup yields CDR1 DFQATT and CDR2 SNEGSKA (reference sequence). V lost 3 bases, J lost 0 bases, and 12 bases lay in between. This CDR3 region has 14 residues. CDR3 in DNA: TGCAGTGCTAGGGGCGGTCTTAGCTCCTACGAGCAGTACTTC. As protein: CSARGGLSSYEQYF.